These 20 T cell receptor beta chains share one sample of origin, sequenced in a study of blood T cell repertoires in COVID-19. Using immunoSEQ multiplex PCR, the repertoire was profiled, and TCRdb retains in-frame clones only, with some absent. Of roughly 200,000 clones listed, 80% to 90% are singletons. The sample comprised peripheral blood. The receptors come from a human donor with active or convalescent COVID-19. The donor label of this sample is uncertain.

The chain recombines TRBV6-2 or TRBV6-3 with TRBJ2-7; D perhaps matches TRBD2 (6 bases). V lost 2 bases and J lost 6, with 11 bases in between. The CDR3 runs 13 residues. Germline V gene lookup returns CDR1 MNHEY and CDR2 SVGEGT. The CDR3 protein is CASSYATSFEQYF. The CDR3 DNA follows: TGTGCCAGCAGTTACGCGACTAGTTTCGAGCAGTACTTC.

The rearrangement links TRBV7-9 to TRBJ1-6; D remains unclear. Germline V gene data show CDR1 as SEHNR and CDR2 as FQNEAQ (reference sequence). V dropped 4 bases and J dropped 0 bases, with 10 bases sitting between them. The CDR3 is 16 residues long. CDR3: CASSWAISSYNSPLHF. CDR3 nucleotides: TGTGCCAGCAGCTGGGCGATAAGCTCCTATAATTCACCCCTCCACTTT.

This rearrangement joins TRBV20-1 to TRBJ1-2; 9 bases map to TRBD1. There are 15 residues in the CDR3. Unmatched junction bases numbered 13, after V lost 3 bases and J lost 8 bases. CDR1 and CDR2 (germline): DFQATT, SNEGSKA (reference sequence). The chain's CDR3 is CSASQTGGSVRGYTF. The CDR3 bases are TGCAGTGCTAGTCAGACAGGGGGATCAGTAAGGGGCTACACCTTC.

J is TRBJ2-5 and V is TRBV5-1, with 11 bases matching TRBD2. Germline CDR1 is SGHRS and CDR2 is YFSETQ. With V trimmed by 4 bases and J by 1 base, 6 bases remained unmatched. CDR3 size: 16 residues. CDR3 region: CASSVSLAGGQETQYF. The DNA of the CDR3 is TGCGCCAGCAGCGTATCCCTAGCGGGAGGCCAAGAGACCCAGTACTTC.

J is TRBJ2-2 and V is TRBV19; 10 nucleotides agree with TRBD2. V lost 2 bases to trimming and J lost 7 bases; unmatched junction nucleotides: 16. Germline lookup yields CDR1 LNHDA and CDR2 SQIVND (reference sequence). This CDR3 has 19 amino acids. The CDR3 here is CASSITGTIIAGGHGELFF. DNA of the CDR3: TGTGCCAGTAGTATAACGGGGACTATAATAGCGGGAGGTCACGGGGAGCTGTTTTTT. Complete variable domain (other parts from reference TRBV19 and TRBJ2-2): DGGITQSPKYLFRKEGQNVTLSCEQNLNHDAMYWYRQDPGQGLRLIYYSQIVNDFQKGDIAEGYSVSREKKESFPLTVTSAQKNPTAFYLCASSITGTIIAGGHGELFFGEGSRLTVL.

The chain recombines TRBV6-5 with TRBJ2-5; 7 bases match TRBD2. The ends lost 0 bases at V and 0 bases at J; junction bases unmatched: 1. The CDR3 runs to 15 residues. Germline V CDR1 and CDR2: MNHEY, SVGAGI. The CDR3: CASSYSAGDQETQYF. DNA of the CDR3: TGTGCCAGCAGTTACTCGGCGGGGGACCAAGAGACCCAGTACTTC.

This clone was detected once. The CDR3 nucleotides read TGTGCCAGCGCGAGGGACAGGCCTCCCCGGGACTATGGCTACACCTTC. Residues: CASARDRPPRDYGYTF. The chain employs TRBV6-4 and TRBJ1-2; 8 bases are shared with TRBD1. The CDR3 consists of 16 residues. Germline assignment: CDR1 MRHNA and CDR2 SNTAGT. Trimming removed 8 bases from V and 3 bases from J; junction bases left unmatched: 14.

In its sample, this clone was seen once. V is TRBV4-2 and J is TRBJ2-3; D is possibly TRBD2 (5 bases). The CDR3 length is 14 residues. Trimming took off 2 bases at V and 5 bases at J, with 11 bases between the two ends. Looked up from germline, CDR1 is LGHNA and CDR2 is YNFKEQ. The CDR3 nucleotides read TGTGCCAGCAGCCAATTCTCGGGGAAAGATACGCAGTATTTT. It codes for CASSQFSGKDTQYF.

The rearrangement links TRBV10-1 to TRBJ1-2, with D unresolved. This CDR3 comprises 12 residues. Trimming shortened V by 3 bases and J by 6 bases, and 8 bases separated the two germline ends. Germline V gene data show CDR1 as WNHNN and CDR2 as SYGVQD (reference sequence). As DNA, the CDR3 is TGCGCCAGCAGTGATAACGGAGATGGCTACACCTTC. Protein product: CASSDNGDGYTF.

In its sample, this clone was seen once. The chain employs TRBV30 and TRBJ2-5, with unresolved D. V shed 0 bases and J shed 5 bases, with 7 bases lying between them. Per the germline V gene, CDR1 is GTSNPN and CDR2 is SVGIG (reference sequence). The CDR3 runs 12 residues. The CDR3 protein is CAWSVLSETQYF. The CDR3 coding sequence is TGTGCCTGGAGTGTTCTATCGGAGACCCAGTACTTC.

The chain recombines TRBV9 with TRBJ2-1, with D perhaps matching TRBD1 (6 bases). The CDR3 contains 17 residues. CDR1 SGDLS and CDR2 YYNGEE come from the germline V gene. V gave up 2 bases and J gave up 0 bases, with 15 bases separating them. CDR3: CASSVLGAGSSYNEQFF. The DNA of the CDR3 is TGTGCCAGCAGCGTCCTGGGGGCGGGTAGCTCCTACAATGAGCAGTTCTTC.

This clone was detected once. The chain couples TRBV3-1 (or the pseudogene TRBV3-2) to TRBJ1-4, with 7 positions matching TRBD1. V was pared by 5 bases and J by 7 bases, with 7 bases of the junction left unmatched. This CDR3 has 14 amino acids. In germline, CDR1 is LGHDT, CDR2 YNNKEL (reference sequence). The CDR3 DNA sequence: TGTGCCAGCAGCAGACAGGGTCGGGGTGAAAAACTGTTTTTT. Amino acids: CASSRQGRGEKLFF.

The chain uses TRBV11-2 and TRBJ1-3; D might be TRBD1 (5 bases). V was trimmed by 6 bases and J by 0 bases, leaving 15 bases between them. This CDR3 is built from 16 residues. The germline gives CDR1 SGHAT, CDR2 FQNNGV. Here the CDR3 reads CASSSMDTASGNTIYF. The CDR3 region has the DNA TGTGCCAGCAGTTCCATGGACACGGCCTCTGGAAACACCATATATTTT.

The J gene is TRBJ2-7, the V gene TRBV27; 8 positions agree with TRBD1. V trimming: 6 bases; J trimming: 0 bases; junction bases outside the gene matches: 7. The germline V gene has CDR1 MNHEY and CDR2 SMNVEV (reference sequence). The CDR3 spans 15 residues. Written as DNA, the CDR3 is TGTGCCAGCAGCCTATCAGGGGGCCTCTCCTACGAGCAGTACTTC. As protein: CASSLSGGLSYEQYF.

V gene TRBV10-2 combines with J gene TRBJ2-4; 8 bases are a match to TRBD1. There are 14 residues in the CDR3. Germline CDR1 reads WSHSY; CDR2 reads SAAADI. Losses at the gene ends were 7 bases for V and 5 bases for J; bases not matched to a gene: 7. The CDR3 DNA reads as TGCGCCAGCAATCCAGGGGGCCCGGAAAACATTCAGTACTTC. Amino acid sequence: CASNPGGPENIQYF.

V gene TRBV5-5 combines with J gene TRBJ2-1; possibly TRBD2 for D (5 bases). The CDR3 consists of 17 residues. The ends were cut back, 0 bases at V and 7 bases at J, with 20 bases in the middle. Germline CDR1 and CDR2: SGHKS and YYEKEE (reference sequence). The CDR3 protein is CASSLEARAPLRNEQFF. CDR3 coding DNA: TGTGCCAGCAGCTTGGAGGCGCGGGCTCCCTTAAGGAATGAGCAGTTCTTC.

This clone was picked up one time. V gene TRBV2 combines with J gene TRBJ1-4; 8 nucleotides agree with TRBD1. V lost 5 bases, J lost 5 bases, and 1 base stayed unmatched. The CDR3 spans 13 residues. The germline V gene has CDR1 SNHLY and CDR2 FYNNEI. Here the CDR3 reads CASSRTGNEKLFF. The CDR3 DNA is TGTGCCAGCAGTCGGACAGGGAATGAAAAACTGTTTTTT.

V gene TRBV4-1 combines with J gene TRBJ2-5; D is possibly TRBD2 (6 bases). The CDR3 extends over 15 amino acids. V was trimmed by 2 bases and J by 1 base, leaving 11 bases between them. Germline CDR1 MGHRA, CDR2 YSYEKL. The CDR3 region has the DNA TGCGCCAGCAGCCAAACCTGGGACTTCCAAGAGACCCAGTACTTC. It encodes CASSQTWDFQETQYF.

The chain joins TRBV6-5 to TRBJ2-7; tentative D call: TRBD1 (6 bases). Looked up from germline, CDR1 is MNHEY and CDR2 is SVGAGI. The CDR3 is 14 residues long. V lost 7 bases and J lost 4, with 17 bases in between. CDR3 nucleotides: TGTGCCAGCACCTACGATGGGGGCTCGTACGAGCAGTACTTC. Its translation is CASTYDGGSYEQYF.

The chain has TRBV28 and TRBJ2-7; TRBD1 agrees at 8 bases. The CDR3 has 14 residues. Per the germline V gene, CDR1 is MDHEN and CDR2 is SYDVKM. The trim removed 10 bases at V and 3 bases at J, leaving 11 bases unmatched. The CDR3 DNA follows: TGTGCCACCTCCCTCTTGGGACAGGTCTACGAGCAGTACTTC. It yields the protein CATSLLGQVYEQYF.